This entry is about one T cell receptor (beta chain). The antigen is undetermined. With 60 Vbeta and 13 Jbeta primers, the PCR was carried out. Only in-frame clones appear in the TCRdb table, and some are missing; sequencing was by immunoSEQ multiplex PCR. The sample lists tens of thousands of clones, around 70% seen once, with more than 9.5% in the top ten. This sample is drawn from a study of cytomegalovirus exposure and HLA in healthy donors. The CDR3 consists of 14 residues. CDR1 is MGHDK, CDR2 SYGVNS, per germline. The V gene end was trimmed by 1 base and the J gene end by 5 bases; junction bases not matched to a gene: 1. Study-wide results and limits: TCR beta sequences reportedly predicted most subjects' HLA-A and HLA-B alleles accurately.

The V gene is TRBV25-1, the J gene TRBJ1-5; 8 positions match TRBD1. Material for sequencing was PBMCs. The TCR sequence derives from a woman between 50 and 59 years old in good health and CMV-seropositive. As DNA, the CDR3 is TGTGCCAGCAGTGAATTGACAGGGGATCAGCCCCAGCATTTT. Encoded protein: CASSELTGDQPQHF.